The clone carrying this TCR beta chain was seen only once. The data derive from a study of blood T cell repertoires in COVID-19. Study information: Italy, Spain and the United States were the sources of the convalescent and acute COVID-19 samples. The cDNA or gDNA used as material had been derived from T cells, B-cell-depleted T cells, or PBMCs.

The CDR3 covers 15 residues. Germline V gene lookup returns CDR1 SGHTA and CDR2 FQGTGA. J gave up 1 base and V 3 bases, and 5 bases lay outside the gene matches. Original analysis: Estimation of nucleated cell counts relied on the amplification of reference gene primers. Produced via immunoSEQ multiplex PCR; TCRdb's table is partial and in-frame only. The DNA gave D and trimming, while V, J and clone size come from that table. The sample yields some 270,000 clones, about 88% seen once. The sequenced sample was peripheral blood. The origin of this receptor is a woman in her thirties or forties who had recovered from COVID-19. The chain links TRBV7-3 to TRBJ2-7, with 8 bases matching TRBD2. The CDR3 loop is CASSLYPGGSYEQYF. Here the CDR3 DNA reads TGTGCCAGCAGCTTGTACCCGGGGGGGTCCTACGAGCAGTACTTC.